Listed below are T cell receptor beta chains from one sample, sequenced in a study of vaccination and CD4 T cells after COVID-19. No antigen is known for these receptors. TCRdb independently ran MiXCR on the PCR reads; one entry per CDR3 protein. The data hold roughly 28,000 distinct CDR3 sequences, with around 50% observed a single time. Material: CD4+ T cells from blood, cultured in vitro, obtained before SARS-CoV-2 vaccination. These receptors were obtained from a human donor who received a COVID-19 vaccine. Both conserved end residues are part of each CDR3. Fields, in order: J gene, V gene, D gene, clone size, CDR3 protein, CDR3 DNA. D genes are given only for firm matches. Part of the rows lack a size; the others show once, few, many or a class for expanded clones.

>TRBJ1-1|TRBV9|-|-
CASSVRSGNTEAFF
TGTGCCAGCAGCGTAAGGTCGGGGAACACTGAAGCTTTCTTT
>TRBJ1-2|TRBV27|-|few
CASGNQGQVYGYTF
TGTGCCAGCGGGAACCAGGGGCAAGTCTATGGCTACACCTTC
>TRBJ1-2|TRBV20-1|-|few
CSAGDRGGGYTF
TGCAGTGCGGGGGACCGGGGAGGGGGCTACACCTTC
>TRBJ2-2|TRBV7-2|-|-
CASSSRSGGANTGELFF
TGTGCCAGCAGCTCCAGATCAGGGGGGGCCAACACCGGGGAGCTGTTTTTT
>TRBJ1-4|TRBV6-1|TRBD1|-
CASNRDRDEKLFF
TGTGCCAGCAACCGGGACAGGGATGAAAAACTGTTTTTT
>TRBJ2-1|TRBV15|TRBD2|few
CATSRDRASGYNEQFF
TGTGCCACCAGCAGAGATCGGGCTAGCGGGTACAATGAGCAGTTCTTC
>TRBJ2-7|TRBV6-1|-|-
CASPGRGQGAKEASGAYAYEQYF
TGTGCCAGCCCCGGGAGGGGCCAGGGGGCGAAGGAGGCTAGCGGGGCTTACGCCTACGAGCAGTACTTC
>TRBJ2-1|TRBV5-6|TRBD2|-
CASSAGLVYNEQFF
TGTGCCAGCAGCGCGGGACTAGTTTACAATGAGCAGTTCTTC
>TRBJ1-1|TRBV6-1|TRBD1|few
CASLDRVSVAFF
TGTGCCAGCCTGGACAGGGTGTCGGTCGCTTTCTTT
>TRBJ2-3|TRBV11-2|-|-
CASSLTRSTDTQYF
TGTGCCAGCAGCCTAACCCGAAGCACAGATACGCAGTATTTT
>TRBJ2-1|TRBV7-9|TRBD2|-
CASSLLAGLSYNEQFF
TGTGCCAGCAGCCTACTAGCGGGGCTCTCCTACAATGAGCAGTTCTTC
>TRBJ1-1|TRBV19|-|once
CASRSQARETEAFF
TGTGCCAGTAGATCACAGGCTCGGGAAACTGAAGCTTTCTTT
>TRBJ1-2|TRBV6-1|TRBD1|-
CASSPGTGVYGYTF
TGTGCCAGCAGTCCGGGGACAGGGGTCTATGGCTACACCTTC
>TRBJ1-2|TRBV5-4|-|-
CASSLTQGDYGYTF
TGTGCCAGCAGCTTGACCCAGGGCGACTATGGCTACACCTTC
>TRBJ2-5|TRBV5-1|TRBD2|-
CASSPLLAGGQETQYF
TGCGCCAGCAGCCCACTACTAGCGGGGGGGCAAGAGACCCAGTACTTC
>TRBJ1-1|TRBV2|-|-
CASSVPVGFGVMNTEAFF
TGTGCCAGCAGTGTACCGGTGGGTTTCGGGGTCATGAACACTGAAGCTTTCTTT
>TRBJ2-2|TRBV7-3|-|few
CASSSPRGANTGELFF
TGTGCCAGCAGCTCCCCTCGAGGCGCCAACACCGGGGAGCTGTTTTTT
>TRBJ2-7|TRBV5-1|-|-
CASSRSGGEIYEQYF
TGCGCCAGCAGCAGATCTGGCGGAGAAATATACGAGCAGTACTTC
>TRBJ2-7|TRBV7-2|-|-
CASSSGLLAYEQYF
TGTGCCAGCAGCTCCGGTCTGTTAGCCTACGAGCAGTACTTC
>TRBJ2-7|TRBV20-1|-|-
CSAHSGRGAYEQYF
TGCAGTGCTCACTCCGGACGGGGTGCCTACGAGCAGTACTTC
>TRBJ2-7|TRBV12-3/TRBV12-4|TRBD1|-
CASLPGTGGTYEQYF
TGTGCCAGCCTGCCTGGGACAGGGGGTACCTACGAGCAGTACTTC
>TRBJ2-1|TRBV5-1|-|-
CASSFDNSYNEQFF
TGCGCCAGCAGCTTTGACAACTCCTACAATGAGCAGTTCTTC
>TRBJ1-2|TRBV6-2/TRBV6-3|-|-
CASGIRYGYTF
TGTGCCAGCGGGATACGCTATGGCTACACCTTC
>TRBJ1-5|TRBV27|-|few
CASSGTLYSNQPQHF
TGTGCCAGCAGCGGGACTCTTTATAGCAATCAGCCCCAGCATTTT
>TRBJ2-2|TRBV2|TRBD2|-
CASGTSGGPRNTGELFF
TGTGCCAGCGGGACTAGCGGGGGGCCCCGAAACACCGGGGAGCTGTTTTTT
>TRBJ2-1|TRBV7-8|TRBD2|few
CASSLERGVSNEQFF
TGTGCCAGCAGCTTGGAGCGGGGGGTGAGCAATGAGCAGTTCTTC
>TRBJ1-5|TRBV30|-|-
CAWSVGRDNQPQHF
TGTGCCTGGAGTGTCGGCAGAGACAATCAGCCCCAGCATTTT
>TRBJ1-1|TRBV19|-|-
CASSNPSIRSMNTEAFF
TGTGCCAGTAGTAACCCATCGATTAGGTCAATGAACACTGAAGCTTTCTTT
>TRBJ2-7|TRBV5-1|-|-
CASSLVQGGVYEQYF
TGCGCCAGCAGCTTGGTTCAGGGGGGGGTGTACGAGCAGTACTTC
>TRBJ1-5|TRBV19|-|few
CASDQGNGQPQHF
TGTGCCAGTGACCAGGGAAATGGGCAGCCCCAGCATTTT
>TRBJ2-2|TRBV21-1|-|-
CASSKRQGLTGELFF
TGTGCCAGCAGCAAGAGACAGGGACTCACCGGGGAGCTGTTTTTT
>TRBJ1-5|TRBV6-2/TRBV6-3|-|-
CASSSLRANQPQHF
TGTGCCAGCAGTTCCCTCAGGGCCAATCAGCCCCAGCATTTT
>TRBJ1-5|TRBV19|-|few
CASSITGSNQPQHF
TGTGCCAGTAGTATTACGGGTAGCAATCAGCCCCAGCATTTT
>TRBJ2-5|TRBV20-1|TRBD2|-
CSAKGLAGPQETQYF
TGCAGTGCTAAAGGGCTAGCGGGGCCCCAAGAGACCCAGTACTTC